This entry features one T cell receptor beta chain sequence. Its antigen is not known. This specimen belongs to a study of vaccination effects on CD4 cells after COVID-19. Sequencing was performed with immunoSEQ multiplex PCR; in TCRdb, only in-frame clones are kept and a portion is missing. The repertoire includes 25,000 to 30,000 clones, roughly 73% of them detected once, and 22% sits in the top ten. Study conclusions and caveats: Convalescent patients numbered few in the study; early post-infection timepoints were missing entirely.

The CDR3 runs 15 residues. From germline, CDR1 is LNHDA and CDR2 SQIVND (reference sequence). V was clipped by 4 bases and J by 5 bases, with 15 bases between them. ViraFEST expansion of antigen-specific CD4+ T cells with viral peptide pools preceded sequencing. Scientists isolated CD4+ T cells after a roughly nine-day culture period ended. None of the vaccinated had previously contracted SARS-CoV-2, and their nucleocapsid antibodies tested negative. Half the medium was replaced with IL-2 medium on days 3 and 7. The receptor was derived from a human donor who received a COVID-19 vaccine. The sequencing here drew on CD4+ T cells from PBMCs cultured with HCoV-NL63 spike peptides, taken before COVID-19 vaccination. The chain combines TRBV19 with TRBJ1-5, with TRBD1 as a possible D gene (6 bases). CDR3 DNA: TGTGCCAGTAGTACCGTGGACAGCAATTATCAGCCCCAGCATTTT. This sequence encodes CASSTVDSNYQPQHF. Using reference TRBV19 and TRBJ1-5 for the parts outside the CDR3, the full variable domain is DGGITQSPKYLFRKEGQNVTLSCEQNLNHDAMYWYRQDPGQGLRLIYYSQIVNDFQKGDIAEGYSVSREKKESFPLTVTSAQKNPTAFYLCASSTVDSNYQPQHFGDGTRLSIL.